The 16 T cell receptor beta chains given below trace back to one sample, sequenced in a study of spatial heterogeneity in lung cancer. Regarding time point: sample taken at primary tumor resection. The sequenced material consisted of unsorted whole RNA from tumor, nontumor lung or frozen PBMC. TCRdb passed the 5' RACE reads through MiXCR, listing each CDR3 protein once. The sample has around 23,000 distinct CDR3 sequences, about 4.6% seen once. This material consisted of PBMCs, taken at surgery. Receptors were obtained from a male donor with early-stage non-small cell lung cancer.

The rearrangement links TRBV24-1 to TRBJ2-1; D is uncertain. Trimming took 6 bases from V and 0 from J, leaving 20 bases between them. CDR1 KGHDR and CDR2 SFDVKD come from the germline V gene. The CDR3 length is 18 residues. In DNA form, the CDR3 reads TGTGCCACCAGTTCGGTAGGCGCCAGAAGGAGCTCCTACAATGAGCAGTTCTTC. Translated, it gives CATSSVGARRSSYNEQFF.

This chain uses TRBV4-1 with TRBJ2-3; 7 bases line up with TRBD2. Trimming cost V 0 bases and J 4 bases; bases outside gene matches: 7. CDR1 and CDR2 from the germline V gene are MGHRA and YSYEKL. The CDR3 covers 16 residues. CDR3 bases: TGCGCCAGCAGCCAAGATCCCAGCGGGGAAGCAGATACGCAGTATTTT. Protein: CASSQDPSGEADTQYF.

In this sample, this clonotype turned up a few times. The chain links TRBV2 to TRBJ2-6, with 7 bases lining up with TRBD2. Per germline, CDR1 SNHLY and CDR2 FYNNEI. This CDR3 region has 16 residues. J lost 2 bases, V lost 6 bases, and 7 bases had no gene match. In nucleotides, the CDR3 is TGTGCCAGCAGGGGGAGGGCGTCAGCTGGGGCCAACGTCCTGACTTTC. Encoded protein: CASRGRASAGANVLTF.

This clonotype was seen many times. J is TRBJ1-3 and V is TRBV6-9; a possible D gene is TRBD1 (5 bases). This CDR3 contains 15 residues. Germline CDR1 is MNHGY and CDR2 is SVAAGI. The ends were cut back, 1 base at V and 4 bases at J, with 11 bases in the middle. CDR3 bases: TGTGCCAGCAGTTATTACGGGGGGGGAGGAAACACCATATATTTT. Its translation is CASSYYGGGGNTIYF.

This clonotype has ten or more counts. This chain uses TRBV6-2 or TRBV6-3 with TRBJ1-5; D not certain. The CDR3 has 13 amino acids. V lost 7 bases to trimming and J lost 0 bases, with 7 bases between them. Germline CDR1 and CDR2: MNHEY and SVGEGT. The CDR3 nucleotides read TGTGCCAGCACTAGGACTAGCAATCAGCCCCAGCATTTT. This translates into CASTRTSNQPQHF.

This clonotype was seen repeatedly, ten times or more. The chain is built from TRBV20-1 and TRBJ2-6; 7 nucleotides align to TRBD1. The CDR3 loop spans 19 amino acids. Germline loops: CDR1 DFQATT, CDR2 SNEGSKA (reference sequence). Trimming removed 1 base from V and 0 bases from J; junction bases left unmatched: 12. In DNA form, the CDR3 reads TGCAGTGCTAGAGTCCCCACCGGGACAGAGAGCTCTGGGGCCAACGTCCTGACTTTC. Its protein is CSARVPTGTESSGANVLTF.

This clonotype has a count of ten or more. The CDR3 DNA reads as TGTGCCAGCAGCCTCTTCGGGGGGACAGTCTACAATGAGCAGTTCTTC. The encoded protein is CASSLFGGTVYNEQFF. V is TRBV7-3 and J is TRBJ2-1; tentatively, D is TRBD1 or TRBD2 (7 bases each). Per the germline V gene, CDR1 is SGHTA and CDR2 is FQGTGA. The V end was cut by 5 bases, the J end by 3 bases, with 17 bases between. The CDR3 is made up of 16 amino acids.

The sample holds many counts of this clonotype. CDR3 DNA: TGTGCCAGCGCAACTAGCGGGGGAAGCTCCTACAATGAGCAGTTCTTC. Its protein product is CASATSGGSSYNEQFF. This chain joins TRBV6-5 and TRBJ2-1, with TRBD2 matching 11 bases. This CDR3 comprises 16 residues. With V trimmed by 8 bases and J by 0 bases, 6 bases remained unmatched. Germline V CDR1 and CDR2: MNHEY, SVGAGI.

Ten or more counts support this clonotype. J is TRBJ2-1 and V is TRBV9; 10 bases line up with TRBD2. The CDR3 has 14 residues. V trimming: 7 bases; J trimming: 9 bases; junction bases outside the gene matches: 10. The germline V gene has CDR1 SGDLS and CDR2 YYNGEE. The CDR3 bases are TGTGCCAGCGGTTATGGGACTAGCGTCGGTGAGCAGTTCTTC. Amino acids: CASGYGTSVGEQFF. The full variable domain, in which reference TRBV9 and TRBJ2-1 provide the parts outside the CDR3, is DSGVTQTPKHLITATGQRVTLRCSPRSGDLSVYWYQQSLDQGLQFLIQYYNGEERAKGNILERFSAQQFPDLHSELNLSSLELGDSALYFCASGYGTSVGEQFFGPGTRLTVL.

This clonotype was recorded at least ten times. The rearrangement joins TRBV6-6 to TRBJ2-3, with no clear D. CDR1 MNHNY and CDR2 SVGAGI come from the germline V gene (reference sequence). The CDR3 extends over 12 amino acids. V dropped 4 bases and J dropped 4 bases, with 6 bases sitting between them. The CDR3 region is CASSLTADTQYF. The CDR3 nucleotides are TGTGCCAGCAGTTTAACCGCAGATACGCAGTATTTT.

In its sample, this clonotype was seen many times. The V gene is TRBV29-1, the J gene TRBJ2-2; 7 positions match TRBD1. Trimming cost V 7 bases and J 5 bases; bases outside gene matches: 7. CDR3 size: 13 residues. CDR1 is SQVTM, CDR2 ANQGSEA, per germline. The CDR3 reads CSAGTVLTGELFF. CDR3 sequence (DNA): TGCAGCGCCGGGACAGTCCTAACCGGGGAGCTGTTTTTT.

This clonotype appeared many times. This rearrangement joins TRBV2 to TRBJ1-1, with D possibly TRBD1 on 5 matching bases. The germline CDR1 and CDR2 sequences are SNHLY and FYNNEI. CDR3 length: 14 residues. V was shortened by 6 bases and J by 4 bases, with 15 bases between the two germline ends. Written as DNA, the CDR3 is TGTGCCAGCAGCGAGCAGGGTTCGGGCACTGAAGCTTTCTTT. It yields the protein CASSEQGSGTEAFF.

This clonotype has a count of ten or more. V and J are TRBV27 and TRBJ2-7; D ambiguous. The V and J ends lost 1 base and 2 bases respectively, with 12 bases between them. Germline V lookup: CDR1 MNHEY, CDR2 SMNVEV (reference sequence). The CDR3 covers 15 residues. The CDR3 sequence is CASSLLAGNTYEQYF. CDR3 DNA: TGTGCCAGCAGTTTATTAGCTGGCAACACCTACGAGCAGTACTTC.

This clonotype was picked up many times. The chain is built from TRBV7-3 and TRBJ2-3; D might be TRBD2 (5 bases). The CDR3 spans 14 residues. Germline loops: CDR1 SGHTA, CDR2 FQGTGA. Trimming took 3 bases from V and 2 from J, leaving 9 bases between them. The DNA of the CDR3 is TGTGCCAGCAGCTTCGGGATTTCCACAGATACGCAGTATTTT. The encoded protein is CASSFGISTDTQYF.

The chain uses TRBV9 and TRBJ2-7; D is ambiguous. The CDR3 runs to 20 residues. Trimming took 1 base from V and 0 from J, leaving 26 bases between them. CDR1 and CDR2 from the germline V gene are SGDLS and YYNGEE. The CDR3 DNA follows: TGTGCCAGCAGCGTACCCCTCCCCCGGATGACCCCTGGTTGCTCCTACGAGCAGTACTTC. Amino acid sequence: CASSVPLPRMTPGCSYEQYF.

Ten or more counts support this clonotype. The chain uses TRBV12-3 or TRBV12-4 and TRBJ2-2; weak D call: TRBD1 (6 bases). The CDR3 spans 14 residues. Trimming removed 7 bases at V and 3 bases at J, with 12 bases between. Here the CDR3 DNA reads TGTGCCAGCAAAGCAGGGGTGGACACCGGGGAGCTGTTTTTT. Its protein is CASKAGVDTGELFF.